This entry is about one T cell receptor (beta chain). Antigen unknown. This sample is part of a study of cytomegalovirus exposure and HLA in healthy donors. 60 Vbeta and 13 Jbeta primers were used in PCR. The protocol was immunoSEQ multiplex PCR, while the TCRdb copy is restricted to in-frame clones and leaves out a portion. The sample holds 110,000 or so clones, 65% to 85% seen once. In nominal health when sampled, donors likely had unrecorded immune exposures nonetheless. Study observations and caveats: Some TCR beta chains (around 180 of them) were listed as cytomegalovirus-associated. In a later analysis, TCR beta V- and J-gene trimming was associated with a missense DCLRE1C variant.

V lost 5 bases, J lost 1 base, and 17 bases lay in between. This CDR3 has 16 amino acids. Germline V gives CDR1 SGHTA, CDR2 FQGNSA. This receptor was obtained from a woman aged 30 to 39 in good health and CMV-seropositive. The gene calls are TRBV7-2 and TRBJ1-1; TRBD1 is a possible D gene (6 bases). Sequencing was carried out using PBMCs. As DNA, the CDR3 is TGTGCCAGCAGCCCCCCGGGGGGGCCTCAGAACACTGAAGCTTTCTTT. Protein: CASSPPGGPQNTEAFF.